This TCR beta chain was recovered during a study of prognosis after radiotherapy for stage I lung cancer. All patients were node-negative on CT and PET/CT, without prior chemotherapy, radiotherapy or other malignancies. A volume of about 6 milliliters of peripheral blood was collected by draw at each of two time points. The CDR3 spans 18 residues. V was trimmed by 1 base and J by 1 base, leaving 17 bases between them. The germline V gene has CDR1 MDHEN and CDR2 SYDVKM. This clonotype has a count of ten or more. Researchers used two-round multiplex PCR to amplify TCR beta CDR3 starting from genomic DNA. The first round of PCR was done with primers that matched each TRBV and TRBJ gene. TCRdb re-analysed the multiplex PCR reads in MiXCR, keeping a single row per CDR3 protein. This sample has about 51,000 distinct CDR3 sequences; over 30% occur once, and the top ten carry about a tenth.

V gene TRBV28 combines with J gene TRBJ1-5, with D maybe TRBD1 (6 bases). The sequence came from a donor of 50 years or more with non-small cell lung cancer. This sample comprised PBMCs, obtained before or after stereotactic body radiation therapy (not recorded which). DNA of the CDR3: TGTGCCAGCAGTTTATTCTCGACAGGCGCGGGGAGCAATCAGCCCCAGCATTTT. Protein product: CASSLFSTGAGSNQPQHF.